This T cell receptor beta chain was profiled in a study of chemoradiotherapy in HPV16-positive cancers. This clone was recorded only once. The data were produced by immunoSEQ multiplex PCR, yet TCRdb's version contains in-frame clones alone and is incomplete. The sample has some 70,000 clones; 88% are singletons. CDR3 length: 13 residues. Trimming cost V 2 bases and J 3 bases; bases outside gene matches: 1. The germline gives CDR1 KGHSH, CDR2 LQKENI. Sequencing used blood, obtained from a patient who underwent chemoradiotherapy. The chain is built from TRBV18 and TRBJ2-7, with 7 bases lining up with TRBD1. The clonotype originates from a human donor with HPV-associated anogenital cancer. CDR3 nucleotide sequence: TGTGCCAGCTCACCATCAGGGGGCTACGAGCAGTACTTC. This encodes CASSPSGGYEQYF.